The rows below give T cell receptor beta chains drawn from one sample of a study of graft-versus-host responses after intestinal transplantation. TCRdb's table, derived via immunoSEQ multiplex PCR, lists solely in-frame clones and lacks some. In the table there are tens of thousands of clones, 75% to 95% of which are singletons. The sample here was PBMCs, taken 314 days after intestinal transplant. These TCRs come from a human patient who received an intestinal transplant, so some T cells may come from the graft donor. CDR3s include the opening cysteine and the closing phenylalanine or tryptophan. The D gene is left open where the match is weak. For some rows the clone size is stated as once, few or many, or as a class when expanded; others skip it.

TGTGCCAGCAGCCGCCTGTCATTAGCGGATACAGATACGCAGTATTTT	CASSRLSLADTDTQYF	once	TRBV27	TRBJ2-3	NA
TGTGCCAGCTTCGACAGACTCGGGGACTATGGCTACACCTTC	CASFDRLGDYGYTF	NA	TRBV2	TRBJ1-2	NA
TGTGCCAGCAGTTTAGTTCCGGGGCCTTCTCACTACGAGCAGTACTTC	CASSLVPGPSHYEQYF	NA	TRBV27	TRBJ2-7	NA
TGTGCCAGCAGCAAACGAGTTAATGAAAAACTGTTTTTT	CASSKRVNEKLFF	NA	TRBV6-5	TRBJ1-4	NA
TGTGCCAGCAGCTTAAGAAGGGCGGAGACCCAGTACTTC	CASSLRRAETQYF	NA	TRBV7-3	TRBJ2-5	NA
TGTGCCAGCAGCTTAGTATGGGACACTCCAGCCAAAAACATTCAGTACTTC	CASSLVWDTPAKNIQYF	NA	TRBV7-8	TRBJ2-4	NA
TGTGCCAGCAGCTTAGGGACAGCAATCCTTAGCAATCAGCCCCAGCATTTT	CASSLGTAILSNQPQHF	NA	TRBV7-8	TRBJ1-5	NA
TGTGCCAGCAGTGAAGGCTTTAAAGGGGGGGGCGCCAAAAACATTCAGTACTTC	CASSEGFKGGGAKNIQYF	NA	TRBV2	TRBJ2-4	NA
TGTGCCAGCAGTGAAGCCTCCCCGGGGGGACCAGATACGCAGTATTTT	CASSEASPGGPDTQYF	NA	TRBV2	TRBJ2-3	TRBD2
TGTGCCAGCAGCTTTCTAGGGACAAGCTACGAGCAGTACTTC	CASSFLGTSYEQYF	NA	TRBV7-2	TRBJ2-7	NA
TGTGCCAGCAGTGAATGGAGGAATTCACCCCTCCACTTT	CASSEWRNSPLHF	NA	TRBV6-1	TRBJ1-6	NA
TGTGCCAGCAGCTACTCGGACAGCCCCAATCAGCCCCAGCATTTT	CASSYSDSPNQPQHF	NA	TRBV7-9	TRBJ1-5	NA
TGTGCCAGCAGCCCTAACGGAATAGCGGGAGTAACCGGGGAGCTGTTTTTT	CASSPNGIAGVTGELFF	NA	TRBV7-8	TRBJ2-2	TRBD2
TGTGCCAGCAGTTACTCGGGGGGACGTAGCTCCTACGAGCAGTACTTC	CASSYSGGRSSYEQYF	NA	TRBV6-5	TRBJ2-7	NA
TGTGCCAGCAGCTCGCAGGGGACTGAGCAGTTCTTC	CASSSQGTEQFF	NA	TRBV7-3	TRBJ2-1	NA
TGTGCCAGCAGCTTACAGGGGGGGACTGAAGCTTTCTTT	CASSLQGGTEAFF	NA	TRBV13	TRBJ1-1	TRBD1
TGTGCCAGCAGCGGCGGGGGGTCGGAAAACATTCAGTACTTC	CASSGGGSENIQYF	NA	TRBV21-1	TRBJ2-4	NA
TGTGCCAGTAGTACGGGCAGGTTCTCTGGGGCCAACGTCCTGACTTTC	CASSTGRFSGANVLTF	NA	TRBV19	TRBJ2-6	NA
TGCGCCAGCAGTGAGGCGATCATGACAGGGGACGATAATTCACCCCTCCACTTT	CASSEAIMTGDDNSPLHF	NA	TRBV10-1	TRBJ1-6	TRBD1
TGTGCCAGCAGCGGTTCAGGGACCAATTCACCCCTCCACTTT	CASSGSGTNSPLHF	NA	TRBV9	TRBJ1-6	NA
TGTGCCAGCAGCTTGGCCTGGCTAGCGGGGGCGGGAGAGACCCAGTACTTC	CASSLAWLAGAGETQYF	once	TRBV5-5	TRBJ2-5	TRBD2
TGCAGCGTTAGGAATGCCTACGAGCAGTACTTC	CSVRNAYEQYF	NA	TRBV29-1	TRBJ2-7	NA